These T cell receptor beta chains were read from a single sample in a study of T cells in Graves' hyperthyroidism and ophthalmopathy. In TCRdb, the multiplex PCR reads were re-called with MiXCR into one record per CDR3 protein. This sample has about 610,000 distinct CDR3 sequences, with about 43% found just once. Source material: peripheral blood or thyroid tissue (not recorded which). The source is a woman under 30 with Graves' hyperthyroidism. Each CDR3 is given with its conserved first and last residue. A D gene is named only where the DNA matches it firmly. Clone size is shown for a subset of rows, as once, few, many or a class of expanded clone.

cdr3_aa | cdr3_nt | j_call | v_call | d_call | clone_size | cdr3_length
CASSYGRNQPQHF | TGTGCCAGCAGTTACGGTAGGAATCAGCCCCAGCATTTT | TRBJ1-5 | TRBV6-5 | NA | many | 13
CASSLRTIGNTIYF | TGTGCCAGCAGCCTGAGGACAATTGGAAACACCATATATTTT | TRBJ1-3 | TRBV13 | NA | many | 14
CATSDLGTAYGYTF | TGTGCCACCAGTGATTTAGGTACCGCCTATGGCTACACCTTC | TRBJ1-2 | TRBV24-1 | NA | NA | 14
CASSPTGLGPYEQYF | TGTGCCAGCAGTCCGACGGGACTAGGTCCCTACGAGCAGTACTTC | TRBJ2-7 | TRBV2 | TRBD2 | NA | 15
CATSDTGGYGYTF | TGTGCCACCAGTGATACAGGGGGATATGGCTACACCTTC | TRBJ1-2 | TRBV24-1 | TRBD1 | many | 13
CASSFSGTGPYEQYF | TGTGCCAGCAGCTTCTCCGGGACAGGGCCCTACGAGCAGTACTTC | TRBJ2-7 | TRBV5-6 | TRBD1 | many | 15
CASSDPRKDYEQYF | TGTGCCAGCAGTGATCCCCGAAAGGACTACGAGCAGTACTTC | TRBJ2-7 | TRBV2 | NA | many | 14
CASSSGDSYEQYF | TGTGCCAGCAGCTCAGGGGACTCCTACGAGCAGTACTTC | TRBJ2-7 | TRBV27 | NA | many | 13
CASSQRDNSYEQYF | TGCGCCAGCAGCCAACGGGACAACTCCTACGAGCAGTACTTC | TRBJ2-7 | TRBV4-1 | NA | NA | 14
CASSLDGGQNTEAFF | TGCGCCAGCAGCTTGGATGGGGGACAGAACACTGAAGCTTTCTTT | TRBJ1-1 | TRBV5-1 | NA | NA | 15
CAISEPGRPTVSPLHF | TGTGCCATCAGTGAGCCGGGCCGACCCACGGTTTCACCCCTCCACTTC | TRBJ1-6 | TRBV10-3 | NA | NA | 16
CASSEGAVYEQYF | TGTGCCAGCAGTGAAGGGGCAGTCTACGAGCAGTACTTC | TRBJ2-7 | TRBV2 | NA | NA | 13
CASSPGVRGETQYF | TGTGCCAGCAGCCCCGGGGTTAGGGGAGAGACCCAGTACTTC | TRBJ2-5 | TRBV6-2/TRBV6-3 | NA | many | 14
CASRGDSAPRYTF | TGTGCCAGCAGAGGAGACTCGGCCCCGCGCTACACCTTC | TRBJ1-2 | TRBV2 | NA | NA | 13
CSANERTSGYTF | TGCAGTGCCAATGAACGGACTAGCGGTTACACCTTC | TRBJ1-2 | TRBV20-1 | NA | NA | 12
CASSFTSASYEQYF | TGTGCCAGCAGCTTCACTAGCGCATCCTACGAGCAGTACTTC | TRBJ2-7 | TRBV7-6 | TRBD2 | many | 14
CASSFRDRGFREQYF | TGTGCCAGCAGCTTCCGGGACAGGGGGTTTCGAGAGCAGTACTTC | TRBJ2-7 | TRBV5-6 | TRBD1 | NA | 15
CASSQAYEQYF | TGTGCCAGCAGCCAAGCCTACGAGCAGTACTTC | TRBJ2-7 | TRBV3-1 | NA | many | 11
CASSLAREAKNIQYF | TGTGCCAGCAGCTTAGCGCGGGAGGCCAAAAACATTCAGTACTTC | TRBJ2-4 | TRBV7-8 | TRBD2 | NA | 15
CASSSHSGQSNQPQHF | TGTGCCAGCAGCTCACATTCGGGACAAAGCAATCAGCCCCAGCATTTT | TRBJ1-5 | TRBV7-4 | NA | medium-sized | 16
CASSGAKDGTDTQYF | TGTGCCAGCAGCGGAGCGAAGGACGGCACAGATACGCAGTATTTT | TRBJ2-3 | TRBV2 | NA | NA | 15
CASSEQGIAYEQYF | TGTGCCAGCAGTGAGCAAGGAATTGCCTACGAGCAGTACTTC | TRBJ2-7 | TRBV25-1 | NA | many | 14
CAWSVQGYQPQHF | TGTGCCTGGAGTGTACAGGGATATCAGCCCCAGCATTTT | TRBJ1-5 | TRBV30 | NA | many | 13
CASSATGNSPLHF | TGTGCCAGCAGCGCGACAGGGAATTCACCCCTCCACTTT | TRBJ1-6 | TRBV13 | TRBD1 | many | 13
CASSIIGDTGELFF | TGTGCCAGTAGTATAATAGGGGACACCGGGGAGCTGTTTTTT | TRBJ2-2 | TRBV19 | NA | few | 14
CASSSDSLRTQHF | TGTGCCAGCAGCTCGGACAGCCTTAGGACCCAGCATTTT | TRBJ1-5 | TRBV7-9 | NA | many | 13
CASNRMGDNYGYTF | TGTGCCAGCAACCGTATGGGGGATAACTATGGCTACACCTTC | TRBJ1-2 | TRBV5-4 | NA | many | 14
CASSFRGRYEQYF | TGTGCCAGCAGCTTCCGGGGGAGGTACGAGCAGTACTTC | TRBJ2-7 | TRBV7-3 | NA | NA | 13
CATSDSSTDTQYF | TGCGCCACCTCGGACAGTAGCACAGATACGCAGTATTTT | TRBJ2-3 | TRBV10-1 | NA | few | 13
CASRDRAVGQPQHF | TGTGCCAGCCGGGACAGGGCAGTGGGTCAGCCCCAGCATTTT | TRBJ1-5 | TRBV2 | TRBD1 | many | 14
CASSLVRSTYNEQFF | TGTGCCAGCAGCTTGGTGCGCTCCACCTACAATGAGCAGTTCTTC | TRBJ2-1 | TRBV7-6 | NA | NA | 15
CSARDRGQGHTF | TGCAGTGCTAGAGATCGAGGCCAAGGACACACCTTC | TRBJ1-2 | TRBV20-1 | NA | NA | 12
CATRRYSNQPQHF | TGTGCCACCAGACGGTATAGCAATCAGCCCCAGCATTTT | TRBJ1-5 | TRBV24-1 | NA | few | 13
CASSLATLYTF | TGTGCCAGCAGCTTAGCGACTCTCTACACCTTC | TRBJ1-2 | TRBV7-9 | NA | many | 11
CASSDRLNTEAFF | TGTGCCAGCAGTGACAGGTTGAACACTGAAGCTTTCTTT | TRBJ1-1 | TRBV2 | NA | many | 13
CATSSQGSGEGYTF | TGTGCCACCAGCAGCCAAGGATCTGGGGAAGGCTACACCTTC | TRBJ1-2 | TRBV15 | NA | NA | 14
CASSYSRGRNQPQHF | TGTGCCAGCAGTTACTCGCGCGGCCGCAATCAGCCCCAGCATTTT | TRBJ1-5 | TRBV6-2/TRBV6-3 | NA | many | 15
CASSLAWSYGYTF | TGTGCCAGCAGCTTAGCCTGGAGCTATGGCTACACCTTC | TRBJ1-2 | TRBV5-5 | NA | NA | 13
CASSSLAGGPEVTGELFF | TGTGCCAGCAGCTCACTAGCGGGAGGGCCGGAGGTGACCGGGGAGCTGTTTTTT | TRBJ2-2 | TRBV7-9 | TRBD2 | many | 18
CASSQAFNEQFF | TGTGCCAGCAGCCAGGCGTTCAATGAGCAGTTCTTC | TRBJ2-1 | TRBV14 | NA | NA | 12
CSARDLSGQETQYF | TGCAGTGCTAGAGATCTGAGCGGGCAAGAGACCCAGTACTTC | TRBJ2-5 | TRBV20-1 | NA | few | 14
CASSPQSGPHEQYF | TGTGCCAGCAGCCCCCAGTCGGGCCCCCACGAGCAGTACTTC | TRBJ2-7 | TRBV9 | NA | many | 14
CAWMAGMGYTF | TGTGCCTGGATGGCAGGGATGGGCTACACCTTC | TRBJ1-2 | TRBV30 | NA | many | 11
CSARGRTGELFF | TGCAGTGCTAGAGGTCGGACAGGGGAGCTGTTTTTT | TRBJ2-2 | TRBV20-1 | NA | NA | 12
CASTDREQETQYF | TGTGCCAGCACGGACAGGGAGCAAGAGACCCAGTACTTC | TRBJ2-5 | TRBV7-9 | TRBD1 | many | 13
CSVEDQLGGFETQYF | TGCAGCGTTGAAGATCAATTAGGGGGCTTTGAGACCCAGTACTTC | TRBJ2-5 | TRBV29-1 | TRBD1 | few | 15
CSGGQETQYF | TGCAGTGGGGGACAAGAGACCCAGTACTTC | TRBJ2-5 | TRBV29-1 | NA | NA | 10
CSASASGRDEKLFF | TGCAGTGCTAGTGCTAGCGGGAGAGATGAAAAACTGTTTTTT | TRBJ1-4 | TRBV20-1 | NA | NA | 14
CSASLTSAYEQYF | TGCAGTGCTAGTTTAACATCTGCCTACGAGCAGTACTTC | TRBJ2-7 | TRBV20-1 | NA | many | 13
CASSEWRAGYWAFF | TGTGCCAGCAGTGAATGGCGGGCGGGGTATTGGGCTTTCTTT | TRBJ1-1 | TRBV25-1 | NA | once | 14
CASSPTRAHTQYF | TGTGCCAGCAGCCCGACCCGGGCGCATACGCAGTATTTT | TRBJ2-3 | TRBV3-1 | NA | NA | 13
CSVEDGTGTVNEKLFF | TGCAGCGTTGAAGATGGAACCGGGACGGTGAATGAAAAACTGTTTTTT | TRBJ1-4 | TRBV29-1 | NA | many | 16
CASSERGYNSPLHF | TGTGCCAGCAGCGAACGAGGATATAATTCACCCCTCCACTTT | TRBJ1-6 | TRBV5-6 | NA | many | 14
CASSSGGDNEQFF | TGTGCCAGCAGCTCGGGGGGGGACAATGAGCAGTTCTTC | TRBJ2-1 | TRBV7-3 | TRBD2 | NA | 13